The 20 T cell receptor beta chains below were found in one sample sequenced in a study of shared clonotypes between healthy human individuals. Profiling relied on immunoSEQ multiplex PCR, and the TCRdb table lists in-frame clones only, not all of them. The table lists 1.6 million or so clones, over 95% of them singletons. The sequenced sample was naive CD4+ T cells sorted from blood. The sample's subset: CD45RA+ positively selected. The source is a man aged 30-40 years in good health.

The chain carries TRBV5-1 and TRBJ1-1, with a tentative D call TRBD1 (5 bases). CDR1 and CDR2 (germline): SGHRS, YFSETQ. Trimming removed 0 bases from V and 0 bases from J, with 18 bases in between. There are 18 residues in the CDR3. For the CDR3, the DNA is TGCGCCAGCAGCTTGGGATTATTGGGGGAGGTCGTGAACACTGAAGCTTTCTTT. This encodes CASSLGLLGEVVNTEAFF. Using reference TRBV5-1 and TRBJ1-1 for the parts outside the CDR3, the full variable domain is KAGVTQTPRYLIKTRGQQVTLSCSPISGHRSVSWYQQTPGQGLQFLFEYFSETQRNKGNFPGRFSGRQFSNSRSEMNVSTLELGDSALYLCASSLGLLGEVVNTEAFFGQGTRLTVV.

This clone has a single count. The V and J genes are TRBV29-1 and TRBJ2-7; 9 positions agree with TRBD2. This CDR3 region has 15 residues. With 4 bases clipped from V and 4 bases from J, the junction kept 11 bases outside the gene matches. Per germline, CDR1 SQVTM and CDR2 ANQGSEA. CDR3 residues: CSVAALTSGKYEQYF. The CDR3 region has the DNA TGCAGCGTTGCGGCTTTGACTAGCGGAAAATACGAGCAGTACTTC.

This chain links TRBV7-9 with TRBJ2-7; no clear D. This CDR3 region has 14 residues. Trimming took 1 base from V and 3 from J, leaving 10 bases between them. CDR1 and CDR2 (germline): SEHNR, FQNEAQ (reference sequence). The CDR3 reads CASSLGPPVYEQYF. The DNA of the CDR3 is TGTGCCAGCAGCTTAGGACCTCCTGTCTACGAGCAGTACTTC.

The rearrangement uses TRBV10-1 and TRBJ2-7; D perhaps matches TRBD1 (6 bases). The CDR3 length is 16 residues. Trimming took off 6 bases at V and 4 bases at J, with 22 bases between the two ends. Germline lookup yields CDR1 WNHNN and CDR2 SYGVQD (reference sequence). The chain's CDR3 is CASSRSWGPREYEQYF. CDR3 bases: TGCGCCAGCAGCCGTTCCTGGGGGCCCCGCGAGTACGAGCAGTACTTC.

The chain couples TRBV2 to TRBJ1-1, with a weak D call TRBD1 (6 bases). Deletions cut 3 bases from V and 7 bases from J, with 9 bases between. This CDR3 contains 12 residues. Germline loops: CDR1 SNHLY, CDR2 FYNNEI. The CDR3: CASSEGAGEAFF. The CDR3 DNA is TGTGCCAGCAGTGAGGGGGCCGGTGAAGCTTTCTTT.

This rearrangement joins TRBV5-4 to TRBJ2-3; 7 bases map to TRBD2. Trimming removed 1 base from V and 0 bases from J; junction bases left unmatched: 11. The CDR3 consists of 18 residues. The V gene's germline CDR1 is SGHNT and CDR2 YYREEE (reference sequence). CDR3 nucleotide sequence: TGTGCCAGCAGCTTGTTGTCTAGCGGCAGAAAGAGCACAGATACGCAGTATTTT. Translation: CASSLLSSGRKSTDTQYF.

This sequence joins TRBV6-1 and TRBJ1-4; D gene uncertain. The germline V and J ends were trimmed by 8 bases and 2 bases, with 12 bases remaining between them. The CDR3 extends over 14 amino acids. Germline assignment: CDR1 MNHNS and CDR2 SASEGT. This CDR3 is CASRRVSTNEKLFF. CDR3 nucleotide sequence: TGTGCCAGCCGACGGGTTTCGACTAATGAAAAACTGTTTTTT.

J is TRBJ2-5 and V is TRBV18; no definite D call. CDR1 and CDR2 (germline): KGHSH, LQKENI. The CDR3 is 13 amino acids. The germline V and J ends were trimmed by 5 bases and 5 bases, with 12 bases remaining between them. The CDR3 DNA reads TGTGCCAGCTCAGGTTTATATGTGGAGACCCAGTACTTC. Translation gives CASSGLYVETQYF.

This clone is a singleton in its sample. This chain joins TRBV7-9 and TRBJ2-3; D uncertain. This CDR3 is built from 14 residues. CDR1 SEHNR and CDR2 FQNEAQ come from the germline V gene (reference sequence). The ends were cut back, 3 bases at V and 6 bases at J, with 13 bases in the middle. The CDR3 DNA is TGTGCCAGCAGCTTGGAGCTTTTGTGGGATACGCAGTATTTT. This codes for CASSLELLWDTQYF. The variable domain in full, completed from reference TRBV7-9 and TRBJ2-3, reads DTGVSQNPRHKITKRGQNVTFRCDPISEHNRLYWYRQTLGQGPEFLTYFQNEAQLEKSRLLSDRFSAERPKGSFSTLEIQRTEQGDSAMYLCASSLELLWDTQYFGPGTRLTVL.

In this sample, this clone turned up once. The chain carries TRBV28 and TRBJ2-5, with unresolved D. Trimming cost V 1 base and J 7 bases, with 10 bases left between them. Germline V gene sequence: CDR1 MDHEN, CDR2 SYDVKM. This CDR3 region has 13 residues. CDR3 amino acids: CASSLLGPGTQYF. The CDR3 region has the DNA TGTGCCAGCAGTTTATTGGGTCCGGGGACCCAGTACTTC. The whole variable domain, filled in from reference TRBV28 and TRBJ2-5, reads DVKVTQSSRYLVKRTGEKVFLECVQDMDHENMFWYRQDPGLGLRLIYFSYDVKMKEKGDIPEGYSVSREKKERFSLILESASTNQTSMYLCASSLLGPGTQYFGPGTRLLVL.

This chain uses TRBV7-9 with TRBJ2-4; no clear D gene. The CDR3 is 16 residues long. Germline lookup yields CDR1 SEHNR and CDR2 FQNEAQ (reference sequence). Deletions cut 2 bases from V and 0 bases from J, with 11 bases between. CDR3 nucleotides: TGTGCCAGCAGCTTATATCTCGGGCTAGCCAAAAACATTCAGTACTTC. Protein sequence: CASSLYLGLAKNIQYF.

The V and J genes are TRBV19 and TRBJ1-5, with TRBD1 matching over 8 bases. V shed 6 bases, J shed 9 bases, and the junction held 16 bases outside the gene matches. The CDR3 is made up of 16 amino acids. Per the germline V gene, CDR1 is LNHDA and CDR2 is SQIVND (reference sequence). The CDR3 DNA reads TGTGCCAGTAGCCGAGGACAGGGAATGCAACTACTGCCCCAGCATTTT. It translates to CASSRGQGMQLLPQHF.

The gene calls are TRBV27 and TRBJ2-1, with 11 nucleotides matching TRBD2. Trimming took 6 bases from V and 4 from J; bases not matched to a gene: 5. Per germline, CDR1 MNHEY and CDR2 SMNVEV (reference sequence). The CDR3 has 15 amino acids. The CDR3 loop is CASSSSGRLYNEQFF. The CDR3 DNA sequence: TGTGCCAGCAGCTCTAGCGGGAGGTTATACAATGAGCAGTTCTTC.

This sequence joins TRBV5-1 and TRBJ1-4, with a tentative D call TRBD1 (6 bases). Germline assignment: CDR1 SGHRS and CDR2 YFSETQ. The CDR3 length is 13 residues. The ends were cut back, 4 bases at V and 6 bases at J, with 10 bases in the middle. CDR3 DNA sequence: TGCGCCAGCAGCCCGCGGACAGATGAAAAACTGTTTTTT. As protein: CASSPRTDEKLFF.

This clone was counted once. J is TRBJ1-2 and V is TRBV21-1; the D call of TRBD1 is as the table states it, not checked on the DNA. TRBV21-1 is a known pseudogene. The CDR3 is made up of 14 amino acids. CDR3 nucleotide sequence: TGTGCCAGCAGGACCCGGACAGGGGCTTATGGCTACACCTTC. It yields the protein CASRTRTGAYGYTF.

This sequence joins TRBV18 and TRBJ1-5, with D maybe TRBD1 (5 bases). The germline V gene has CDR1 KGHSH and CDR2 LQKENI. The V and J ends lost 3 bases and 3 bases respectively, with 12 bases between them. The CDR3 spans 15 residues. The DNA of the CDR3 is TGTGCCAGCTCACCGGGGACGGTTCCCAATCAGCCCCAGCATTTT. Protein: CASSPGTVPNQPQHF.

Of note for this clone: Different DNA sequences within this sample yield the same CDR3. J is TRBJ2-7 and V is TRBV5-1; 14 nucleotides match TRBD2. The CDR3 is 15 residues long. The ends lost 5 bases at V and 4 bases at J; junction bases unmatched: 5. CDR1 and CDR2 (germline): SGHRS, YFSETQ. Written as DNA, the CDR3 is TGCGCCAGCAGTCGAGGGACTAGCGGGAGTTACGAGCAGTACTTC. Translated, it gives CASSRGTSGSYEQYF.

The CDR3 coding sequence is TGTGCCAGCAGTCACAGGGGCTTAGTGGAAAACACCATATATTTT. This translates into CASSHRGLVENTIYF. This sequence joins TRBV6-5 and TRBJ1-3; 7 nucleotides agree with TRBD1. V dropped 5 bases and J dropped 6; count of bases not matched to a gene: 10. The length of the CDR3 is 15 residues. Germline-derived CDR1 and CDR2 are MNHEY and SVGAGI.

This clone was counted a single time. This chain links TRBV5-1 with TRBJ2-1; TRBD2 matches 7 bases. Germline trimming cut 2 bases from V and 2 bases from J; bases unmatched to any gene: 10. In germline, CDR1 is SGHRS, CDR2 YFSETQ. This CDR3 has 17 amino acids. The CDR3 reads CASSLRSGDLTYNEQFF. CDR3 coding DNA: TGCGCCAGCAGCTTACGCAGCGGGGACTTGACCTACAATGAGCAGTTCTTC.

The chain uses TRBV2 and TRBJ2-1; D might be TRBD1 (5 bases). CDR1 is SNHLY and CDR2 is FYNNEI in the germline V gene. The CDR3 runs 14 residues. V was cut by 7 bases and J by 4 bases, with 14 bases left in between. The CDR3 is CASTKIRGYNEQFF. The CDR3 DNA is TGTGCCAGCACCAAAATAAGGGGATACAATGAGCAGTTCTTC.